These T cell receptor beta chains were read from a single sample in a study of blood T cell repertoires in COVID-19. Sequenced by immunoSEQ multiplex PCR; TCRdb stores in-frame clones only, minus some. This table has roughly 64,000 clones, roughly 70% appearing once. Sequencing was carried out using PBMCs or T cells enriched from blood (not recorded which). These receptors came from a woman aged 60 to 75 who had been exposed to COVID-19. Each CDR3 is given without its conserved first and last residue.

>TRBV19|TRBJ2-2
ASSIKGRGPNTGELF
>TRBV9|TRBJ2-5
ASSVGGGAEETQY
>TRBV21-1|TRBJ1-1
ASSEGLGHENTEAF
>TRBV9|TRBJ1-1
ASSVLSEPTEAF
>TRBV4-1|TRBJ1-4
ASSQDGSYGGGEKLF
>TRBV29-1|TRBJ1-1
SFAHREGTEAF
>TRBV21-1|TRBJ2-3
ASSKVDTCTDTQY
>TRBV28|TRBJ2-3
AIVTGGAHDESTDTQY
>TRBV19|TRBJ2-2
ASSQNANTGELF
>TRBV11-2|TRBJ2-7
ASSSVERSSYEQY
>TRBV18|TRBJ1-1
ASSPRQGFETEAF
>TRBV19|TRBJ2-7
ASSTQARYEQY
>TRBV5-1|TRBJ1-6
ASSFMTGGYSPLH
>TRBV7-2|TRBJ2-4
ASSLLTLAGGARNIQY
>TRBV28|TRBJ1-1
ASDRGNTEAF
>TRBV30|TRBJ2-7
ALRGGVSYEQY
>TRBV28|TRBJ1-1
ASRRDRGRGLNTEAF
>TRBV19|TRBJ1-2
ASGLRDRAYGYT
>TRBV6-1|TRBJ2-1
ASSGRTGSLHNEQF
>TRBV6-6|TRBJ2-5
ASTDWGGAQETQY
>TRBV9|TRBJ2-5
ASSVGLVGGAETQY
>TRBV30|TRBJ1-5
AWSAAGRPGGPQH
>TRBV6-2/TRBV6-3|TRBJ1-2
ASSSDRHYGYT
>TRBV23-1|TRBJ2-7
ASSQSVGRGAQGTGEQY
>TRBV24-1|TRBJ2-5
ATSDPRGGILETQY
>TRBV10-3|TRBJ1-2
AIRPGPEYGYT
>TRBV30|TRBJ1-3
AWTPGTGDTIY
>TRBV19|TRBJ2-7
ATAASGAYEQY
>TRBV4-2|TRBJ1-1
ASSQEGTVNTEAF
>TRBV9|TRBJ2-7
ASSVQGSSYEQY
>TRBV28|TRBJ2-5
ASNPWGGGQGQETQY
>TRBV6-5|TRBJ1-2
ASRGGQGWYGYT
>TRBV7-2|TRBJ1-1
ASSHNPRTEAF
>TRBV6-1|TRBJ1-5
ASSEQAPFVNQPQH
>TRBV18|TRBJ2-7
ASSPPGTANSYEQY
>TRBV7-9|TRBJ2-2
ASSWDREGTGELF
>TRBV9|TRBJ2-2
ASSGPGQGGTGGPFGELF
>TRBV29-1|TRBJ2-1
SVVFWTSENNEQF
>TRBV28|TRBJ1-2
ASVRGNSNYGYT
>TRBV2|TRBJ1-5
ASSQGYSNQPQH
>TRBV19|TRBJ2-7
ASSTSGGLEQY
>TRBV2|TRBJ1-1
ASSRQGWETEAF
>TRBV28|TRBJ2-5
ASSLMRGGRETQY
>TRBV7-2|TRBJ2-1
ASPHSGRKYNEQF
>TRBV19|TRBJ2-3
ASSDWGGTDTQY
>TRBV12-5|TRBJ2-2
ARKGLDLTGELF
>TRBV5-5|TRBJ1-1
ASSLVRGTEAF
>TRBV4-2|TRBJ2-1
ASRAGTSGYNEQF
>TRBV6-5|TRBJ2-2
ASIRTGSGTGELF
>TRBV27|TRBJ2-1
ASSLSEGSRQF
>TRBV7-6|TRBJ1-4
ASSPQGSNEKLF
>TRBV6-5|TRBJ1-2
ASSYEQGAYYGYT
>TRBV7-9|TRBJ2-1
ASSSKSSSGFYNEQF
>TRBV28|TRBJ1-3
ASSSPTGASSGNTIY
>TRBV5-4|TRBJ2-1
ASSPTDRVYNEQF
>TRBV7-2|TRBJ1-6
ASTTILYSPLH
>TRBV5-1|TRBJ2-1
ASSLAGLAGANEQF
>TRBV30|TRBJ2-7
ASGTESYEQY
>TRBV5-1|TRBJ1-2
ASSLGGTGDYGYT
>TRBV30|TRBJ1-5
AWSVSREGQPQH